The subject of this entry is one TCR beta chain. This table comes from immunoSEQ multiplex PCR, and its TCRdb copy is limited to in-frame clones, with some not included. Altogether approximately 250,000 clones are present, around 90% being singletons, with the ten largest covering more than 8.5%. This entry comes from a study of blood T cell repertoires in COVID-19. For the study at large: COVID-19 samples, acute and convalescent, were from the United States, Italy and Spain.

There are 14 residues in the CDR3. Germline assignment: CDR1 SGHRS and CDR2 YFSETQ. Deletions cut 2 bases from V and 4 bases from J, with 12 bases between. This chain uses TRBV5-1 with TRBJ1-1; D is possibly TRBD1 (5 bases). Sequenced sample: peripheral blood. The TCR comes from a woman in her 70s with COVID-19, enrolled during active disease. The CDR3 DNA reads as TGCGCCAGCAGCTTTCCAGGGTCTGTCACTGAAGCTTTCTTT. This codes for CASSFPGSVTEAFF.